This T cell receptor (beta chain) was sequenced in a study of graft-versus-host responses after intestinal transplantation. Study in general: Transplant types were multivisceral, liver-intestinal, or isolated intestinal. Among the recipients, all got anti-thymocyte globulin induction and then tacrolimus and steroids for two to four years. Overall study results and limits: Peak circulating GvH clone levels were associated with early post-transplant HvG declines. In recipient marrow, GvH clones were found, and some appeared first in ileum or blood.

This clone was seen a few times. Antigen: not known. CDR3 length equals 22 residues. Germline CDR1 SGHVS, CDR2 FNYEAQ. J gave up 1 base and V 6 bases, and 20 bases lay outside the gene matches. Sequencing was performed with immunoSEQ multiplex PCR; in TCRdb, only in-frame clones are kept and a portion is missing. Of about 110,000 clones listed, 87% are singletons. The chain recombines TRBV7-6 with TRBJ2-1; 14 bases are shared with TRBD2. Here the sequenced sample was unstimulated CD4+ T cells sorted from spleen or lymph node cells, taken before transplant. This clonotype originated in a human donor who was the organ donor for an intestinal transplant. CDR3 in DNA: TGTGCCAGCAGAGCAAAGGCAACTACGGGACTAGCGGGAGTTAGTTCCTACAATGAGCAGTTCTTC. The encoded protein is CASRAKATTGLAGVSSYNEQFF.